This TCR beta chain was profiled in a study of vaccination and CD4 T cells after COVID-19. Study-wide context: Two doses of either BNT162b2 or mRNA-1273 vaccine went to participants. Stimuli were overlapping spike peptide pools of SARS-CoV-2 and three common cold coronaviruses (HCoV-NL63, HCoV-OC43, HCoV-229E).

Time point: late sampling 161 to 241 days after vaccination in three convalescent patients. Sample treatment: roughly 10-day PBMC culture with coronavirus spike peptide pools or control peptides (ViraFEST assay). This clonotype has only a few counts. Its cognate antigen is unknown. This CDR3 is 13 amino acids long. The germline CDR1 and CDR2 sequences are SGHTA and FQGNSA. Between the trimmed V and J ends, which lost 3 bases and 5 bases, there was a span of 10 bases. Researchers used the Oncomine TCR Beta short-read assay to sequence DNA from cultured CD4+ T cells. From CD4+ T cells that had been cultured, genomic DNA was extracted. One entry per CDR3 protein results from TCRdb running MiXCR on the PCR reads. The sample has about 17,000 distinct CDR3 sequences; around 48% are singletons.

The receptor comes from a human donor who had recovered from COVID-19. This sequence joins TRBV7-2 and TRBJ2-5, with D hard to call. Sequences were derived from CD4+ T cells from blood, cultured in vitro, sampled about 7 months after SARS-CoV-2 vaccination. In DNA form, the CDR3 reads TGTGCCAGCAGCTTGGTGCTAGGGGAGACCCAGTACTTC. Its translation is CASSLVLGETQYF.